The following is a T cell receptor beta chain sequence with its context. This specimen belongs to a study of blood T cell repertoires in COVID-19. Study-wide background: The United States, Italy and Spain provided the acute and convalescent COVID-19 samples. Nucleic acid was either cDNA or gDNA, and it came from T cells, B-cell-depleted T cells, or PBMCs.

Study processing details: Amplification with reference gene primers provided the estimates of nucleated cell counts. Clones were read by immunoSEQ multiplex PCR, and TCRdb kept only the in-frame ones, dropping some. The V and J calls and clone size are taken from that table; D and trimming were inferred from the DNA. The sample lists around 200,000 clones, approximately 86% occurring once. This TCR was recovered from a man in his forties or fifties with acute or convalescent COVID-19. The sample consisted of peripheral blood.

CDR3 coding DNA: TGTGCCAGCAGATTGGACAGGGGCTCACCCCTCCACTTT. It encodes CASRLDRGSPLHF. The chain recombines TRBV2 with TRBJ1-6, with 9 bases matching TRBD1. Germline assignment: CDR1 SNHLY and CDR2 FYNNEI. This CDR3 has 13 amino acids. Trimming took 6 bases from V and 10 from J; bases not matched to a gene: 4.